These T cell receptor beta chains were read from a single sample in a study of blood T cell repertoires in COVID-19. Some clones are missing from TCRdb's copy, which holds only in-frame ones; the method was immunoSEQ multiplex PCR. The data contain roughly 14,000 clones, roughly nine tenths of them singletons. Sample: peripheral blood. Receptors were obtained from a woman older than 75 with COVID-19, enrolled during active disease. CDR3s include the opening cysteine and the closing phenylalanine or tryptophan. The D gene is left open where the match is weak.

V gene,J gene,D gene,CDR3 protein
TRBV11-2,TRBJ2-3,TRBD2,CASSLGTSGRTDTQYF
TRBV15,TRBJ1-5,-,CATSVRDINQPQHF
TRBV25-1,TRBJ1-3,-,CASRETDSGNTIYF
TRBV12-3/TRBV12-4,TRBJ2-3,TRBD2,CASSSQRGDTQYF
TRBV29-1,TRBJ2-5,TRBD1,CSVAGTGGETQYF
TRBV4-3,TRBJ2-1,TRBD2,CASSQGLLAGGPEQFF
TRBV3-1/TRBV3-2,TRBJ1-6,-,CASRTSRQDSSPLHF
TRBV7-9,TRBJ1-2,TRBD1,CASSFTQGAKTF
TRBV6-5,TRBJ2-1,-,CASADRNNEQFF
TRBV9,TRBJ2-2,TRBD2,CASSVSGIPTGELFF
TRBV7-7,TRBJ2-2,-,CASSLALAGSNTGELFF
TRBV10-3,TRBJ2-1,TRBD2,CAIGEGSDYNEQFF
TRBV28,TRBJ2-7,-,CASSPTGRQSYEQYF
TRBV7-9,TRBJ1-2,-,CASSLVIANYGYTF
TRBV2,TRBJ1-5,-,CASRQQINQPQHF
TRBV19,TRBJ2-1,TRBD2,CASSIRGLAGDNEQFF
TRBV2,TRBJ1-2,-,CASRLRWSDSYGYTF